This T cell receptor (beta chain) was sequenced during a study of shared clonotypes between healthy human individuals. Study conclusions and caveats: Estimated richness was generally greater in naive than memory subsets.

This CDR3 contains 16 residues. Germline V gene data show CDR1 as MGHRA and CDR2 as YSYEKL. Between the trimmed V and J ends, which lost 3 bases and 3 bases, there was a span of 15 bases. The assay ran at deep level. Assay: immunoSEQ multiplex PCR; the TCRdb copy retains only in-frame clones and omits some. This sample has hundreds of thousands of clones, with around 72% found just once. With respect to this clone: Its antigen remains unidentified.

Sequences were obtained from memory CD4+ T cells sorted from blood. Documented subset: CD45RA-negative fraction. This chain connects TRBV4-1 to TRBJ1-5, with D possibly matching TRBD1 (6 bases). This sequence originates from a woman aged 30 to 39 in good health. The CDR3 sequence is CASSHLRQGNNQPQHF. The CDR3 DNA is TGCGCCAGCAGCCACCTCAGGCAGGGGAACAATCAGCCCCAGCATTTT.